Listed below are T cell receptor beta chains from one sample, sequenced in a study of OX40 agonist ivuxolimab in advanced cancers. The table came from immunoSEQ multiplex PCR; TCRdb's copy has only in-frame clones and leaves some out. Of 65,000 to 75,000 clones in the sample, around nine tenths are singletons; the top ten hold more than 0.4%. The source material was CD4+ or CD8+ T cells sorted from blood, sampled in a trial of the OX40 agonist ivuxolimab. These receptors came from an adult with an advanced solid tumor such as melanoma, head and neck, liver or kidney cancer. The CDR3 runs from the conserved cysteine through the conserved F or W. The order of the fields is clone size, V gene, J gene, CDR3 length, D gene, CDR3 DNA, CDR3 protein. The D gene is left open where the match is weak. Clone size is given for some rows only: seen once, a few or many times, or a class if the clone is expanded.

NA	TRBV2	TRBJ2-7	14	TRBD2	TGTGCCAGCAGCGAACTAGCGGGAGGAGGCGAGCAGTACTTC	CASSELAGGGEQYF
NA	TRBV6-1	TRBJ1-4	14	NA	TGTGCCAGCAGCCCGGGACGGGGAAATGAAAAACTGTTTTTT	CASSPGRGNEKLFF
NA	TRBV5-6	TRBJ1-2	13	NA	TGTGCCAGCAGCTTTTCGGGGGGCGCCGGCTACACCTTC	CASSFSGGAGYTF
NA	TRBV27	TRBJ1-1	13	NA	TGTGCCAGCAGTTTTAGGGGGAACACTGAAGCTTTCTTT	CASSFRGNTEAFF
NA	TRBV30	TRBJ2-7	13	NA	TGTGCCTGGAGTACAGGTGGGCCCTACGAGCAGTACTTC	CAWSTGGPYEQYF
NA	TRBV28	TRBJ1-3	15	TRBD1	TGTGCCAGCAGTTCCCCGACAGGGGGAGGAAACACCATATATTTT	CASSSPTGGGNTIYF
NA	TRBV10-3	TRBJ1-1	15	NA	TGTGCCATCAGTGAGTCGAGGACCCCTGACACTGAAGCTTTCTTT	CAISESRTPDTEAFF
few	TRBV4-3	TRBJ1-3	15	NA	TGCGCCAGCAGCCAAGGCTCGAGCTCTGGAAACACCATATATTTT	CASSQGSSSGNTIYF
NA	TRBV7-2	TRBJ1-1	15	NA	TGTGCCAGCAGCTTAGTATCCGGGACTGGCACTGAAGCTTTCTTT	CASSLVSGTGTEAFF
NA	TRBV15	TRBJ2-1	13	NA	TGTGCCACCAGCAGAGATTTGGGGAATGAGCAGTTCTTC	CATSRDLGNEQFF
NA	TRBV5-1	TRBJ1-3	16	NA	TGCGCCAGCAGCTTGGAACCGGGGGCGACTGGAAACACCATATATTTT	CASSLEPGATGNTIYF
NA	TRBV2	TRBJ1-3	15	NA	TGTGCCAGCAGTGGAGGCAGGGCCTCTGGAAACACCATATATTTT	CASSGGRASGNTIYF
once	TRBV5-1	TRBJ1-2	16	NA	TGCGCCAGCAGCTTAACGGAGGGTGGGATGTTTAATGGCTACACCTTC	CASSLTEGGMFNGYTF
NA	TRBV9	TRBJ2-5	14	TRBD2	TGTGCCAGCAGCGTAGACGGGAGGTCAGAGACCCAGTACTTC	CASSVDGRSETQYF
NA	TRBV6-5	TRBJ2-1	16	TRBD2	TGTGCCAGCAGTTACTCGAAACTAGCGGCCTACAATGAGCAGTTCTTC	CASSYSKLAAYNEQFF
NA	TRBV5-4	TRBJ2-1	15	NA	TGTGCCAGCAGCCCCGGTAGGGACTGGTACAATGAGCAGTTCTTC	CASSPGRDWYNEQFF
once	TRBV10-3	TRBJ2-3	15	NA	TGTGCCACTATGGCAGAGGGACTGCTCACAGATACGCAGTATTTT	CATMAEGLLTDTQYF
NA	TRBV6-5	TRBJ2-2	15	NA	TGTGCCAGCAGTACAGGGTTCGCGAACACCGGGGAGCTGTTTTTT	CASSTGFANTGELFF
NA	TRBV7-6	TRBJ2-2	18	TRBD2	TGTGCCAGCAGCTTTGAGACTAGCGGATCTGCGAACACCGGGGAGCTGTTTTTT	CASSFETSGSANTGELFF
once	TRBV27	TRBJ2-7	15	TRBD1	TGTGCCAGCAGTTCTCAGGGGGCAGGTTCGTACGAGCAGTACTTC	CASSSQGAGSYEQYF
few	TRBV7-2	TRBJ2-3	13	NA	TGTGCCAGCAGGAATAGCGGCACAGATACGCAGTATTTT	CASRNSGTDTQYF
once	TRBV15	TRBJ1-2	15	TRBD1	TGTGCCACCAGCAGAGCTCCCCCAGGGGGATATGGCTACACCTTC	CATSRAPPGGYGYTF
NA	TRBV27	TRBJ2-7	16	NA	TGTGCCAGCACCCCCCGGGTAGGGGGGGTTTCGCACGAGCAGTACTTC	CASTPRVGGVSHEQYF
NA	TRBV5-5	TRBJ2-7	16	TRBD1	TGTGCCAGCAGCGTACCCGCCGGGACAGGCGCCTACGAGCAGTACTTC	CASSVPAGTGAYEQYF
NA	TRBV19	TRBJ1-1	17	NA	TGTGCCAGTAGTATTTTACCCCCAGGGAAGGGGGTCACTGAAGCTTTCTTT	CASSILPPGKGVTEAFF
NA	TRBV7-9	TRBJ1-2	14	TRBD1	TGTGCCAGCAGCCTGGGACAGGGGTTGTATGGCTACACCTTC	CASSLGQGLYGYTF
NA	TRBV5-1	TRBJ1-5	15	NA	TGCGCCAGCAGCTTGGTTGCCGGGGCTGATCAGCCCCAGCATTTT	CASSLVAGADQPQHF
NA	TRBV12-5	TRBJ1-4	18	NA	TGTGCTAGTGGTCGTGATCAAACCCTGGGTGCAACTAATGAAAAACTGTTTTTT	CASGRDQTLGATNEKLFF
once	TRBV7-2	TRBJ1-4	16	NA	TGTGCCAGCAGCTTAGCACTTGCTGCAACTAATGAAAAACTGTTTTTT	CASSLALAATNEKLFF
NA	TRBV18	TRBJ2-7	12	NA	TGTGCCAGCTCACCAATGGGAGTCGAGCAGTACTTC	CASSPMGVEQYF
NA	TRBV6-9	TRBJ2-7	14	NA	TGTGCCAGCAGTTACACCCTTTGGTCCTACGAGCAGTACTTC	CASSYTLWSYEQYF
once	TRBV12-5	TRBJ1-5	17	NA	TGTGCTAGTGGTCCAAAAGGTGAAGGGTTTAGCAATCAGCCCCAGCATTTT	CASGPKGEGFSNQPQHF
NA	TRBV10-3	TRBJ2-5	14	NA	TGTGCCATCAGTTCGCCGGGCTGGCAAGAGACCCAGTACTTC	CAISSPGWQETQYF
NA	TRBV7-9	TRBJ1-1	16	NA	TGTGCCAGCAGCTTAGCCGGAGGGCGGGTGAACACTGAAGCTTTCTTT	CASSLAGGRVNTEAFF
NA	TRBV27	TRBJ1-2	13	TRBD1	TGTGCCAGCAGTTCCGGACAGGGGCTTGGCTACACCTTC	CASSSGQGLGYTF
once	TRBV10-2	TRBJ2-2	14	TRBD2	TGCGCCAGCACGGGACTAGCAAGTACCGGGGAGCTGTTTTTT	CASTGLASTGELFF
NA	TRBV18	TRBJ1-1	15	TRBD1	TGTGCCAGCTCACCCACGGACAGGCCTAACACTGAAGCTTTCTTT	CASSPTDRPNTEAFF